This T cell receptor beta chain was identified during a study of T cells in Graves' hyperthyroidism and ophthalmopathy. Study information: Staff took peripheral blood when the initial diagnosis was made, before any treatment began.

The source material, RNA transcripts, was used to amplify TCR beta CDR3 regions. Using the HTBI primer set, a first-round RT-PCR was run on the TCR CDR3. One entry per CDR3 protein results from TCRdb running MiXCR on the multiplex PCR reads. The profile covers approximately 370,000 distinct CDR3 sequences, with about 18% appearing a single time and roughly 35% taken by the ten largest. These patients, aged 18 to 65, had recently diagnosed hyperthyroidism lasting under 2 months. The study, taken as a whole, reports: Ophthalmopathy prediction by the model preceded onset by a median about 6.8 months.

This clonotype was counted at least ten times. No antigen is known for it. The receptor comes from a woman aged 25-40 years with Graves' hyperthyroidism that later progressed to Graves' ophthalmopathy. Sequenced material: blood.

The CDR3 sequence: CASSVAEAFF. CDR3 in DNA: TGTGCCAGCAGTGTCGCTGAAGCTTTCTTT. The chain combines TRBV2 with TRBJ1-1; D ambiguous. The CDR3 runs 10 residues. V was pared by 4 bases and J by 6 bases, with 3 bases between. Germline V gives CDR1 SNHLY, CDR2 FYNNEI.